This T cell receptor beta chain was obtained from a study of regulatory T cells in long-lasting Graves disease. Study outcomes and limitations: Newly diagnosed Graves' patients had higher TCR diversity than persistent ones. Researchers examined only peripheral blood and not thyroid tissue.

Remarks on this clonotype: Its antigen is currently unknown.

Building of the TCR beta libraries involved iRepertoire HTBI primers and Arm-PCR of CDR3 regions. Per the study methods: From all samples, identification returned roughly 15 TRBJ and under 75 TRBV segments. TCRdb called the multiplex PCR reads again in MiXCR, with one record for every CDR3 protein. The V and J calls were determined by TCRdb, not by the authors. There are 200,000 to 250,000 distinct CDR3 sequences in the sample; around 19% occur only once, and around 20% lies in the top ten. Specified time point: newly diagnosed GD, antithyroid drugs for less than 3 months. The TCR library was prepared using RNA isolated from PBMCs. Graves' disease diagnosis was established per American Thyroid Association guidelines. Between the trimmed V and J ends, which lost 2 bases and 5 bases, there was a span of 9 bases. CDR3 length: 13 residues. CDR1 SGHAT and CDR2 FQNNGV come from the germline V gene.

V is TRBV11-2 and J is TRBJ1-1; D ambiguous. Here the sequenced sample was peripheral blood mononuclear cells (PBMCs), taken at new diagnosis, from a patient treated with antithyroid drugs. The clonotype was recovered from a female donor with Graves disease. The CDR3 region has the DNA TGTGCCAGCAGCTTAATGGTGGAGACTGAAGCTTTCTTT. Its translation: CASSLMVETEAFF.